The 26 T cell receptor beta chains below all came from one sample that was sequenced in a study of OX40 agonist ivuxolimab in advanced cancers. Profiled with immunoSEQ multiplex PCR; TCRdb holds only in-frame clones, not every one. The sample consists of 26,000 or so clones, 70% to 90% of them appearing once. This specimen was CD4+ or CD8+ T cells sorted from blood, taken in a trial of the OX40 agonist ivuxolimab. These TCRs come from an adult with an advanced solid tumor such as melanoma, head and neck, liver or kidney cancer.

The V and J genes are TRBV6-5 and TRBJ2-7; 13 bases match TRBD2. Trimming removed 4 bases from V and 3 bases from J; junction bases left unmatched: 6. The CDR3 runs 16 residues. The germline V gene encodes CDR1 MNHEY and CDR2 SVGAGI. CDR3 DNA sequence: TGTGCCAGCAGTTCACGACTAGCGGGAGGCCTCTACGAGCAGTACTTC. It translates to CASSSRLAGGLYEQYF.

The chain is built from TRBV4-1 and TRBJ2-3, with a tentative D call TRBD1 (5 bases). The V end lost 2 bases, the J end lost 5 bases, and 14 bases lay between the germline ends. Germline V gene lookup returns CDR1 MGHRA and CDR2 YSYEKL. The CDR3 spans 15 residues. CDR3 residues: CASSQTGQGGDTQYF. CDR3 DNA: TGCGCCAGCAGCCAAACCGGTCAGGGTGGAGATACGCAGTATTTT.

The rearrangement links TRBV2 to TRBJ2-1; 9 bases fit TRBD2. CDR1 is SNHLY, CDR2 FYNNEI, per germline. The V gene end was trimmed by 4 bases and the J gene end by 4 bases; junction bases not matched to a gene: 11. This CDR3 is 17 amino acids long. The CDR3 region has the DNA TGTGCCAGCAGTGTAAGTCCGGGACTAGCAAAGTACAATGAGCAGTTCTTC. Translation: CASSVSPGLAKYNEQFF.

The rearrangement uses TRBV19 and TRBJ1-5; D is undetermined. In germline, CDR1 is LNHDA, CDR2 SQIVND (reference sequence). There are 13 residues in the CDR3. Trimming left V 3 bases short and J 6 bases short, with 9 bases between. CDR3 nucleotide sequence: TGTGCCAGTAGTATGGCCACGGGTCAGCCCCAGCATTTT. Protein product: CASSMATGQPQHF.

This clone was seen once. V and J are TRBV7-2 and TRBJ2-4, with 7 bases matching TRBD1. J gave up 0 bases and V 5 bases, and 10 bases lay outside the gene matches. This CDR3 has 17 amino acids. Germline assignment: CDR1 SGHTA and CDR2 FQGNSA. CDR3 nucleotide sequence: TGTGCCAGCAGCCCACCAGAGGGGGCCCTAGCCAAAAACATTCAGTACTTC. Its translation is CASSPPEGALAKNIQYF.

This chain connects TRBV4-1 to TRBJ1-2; maybe TRBD1 (6 bases). Germline V CDR1 and CDR2: MGHRA, YSYEKL. CDR3 length equals 13 residues. V lost 3 bases, J lost 7 bases, and 12 bases lay in between. The CDR3 here is CASSHITGSGYTF. The CDR3 DNA reads as TGCGCCAGCAGCCATATCACAGGGAGTGGCTACACCTTC.

The chain carries TRBV11-2 and TRBJ2-1; tentatively, D is TRBD1 or TRBD2 (5 bases each). Trimming pared 0 bases from V and 5 bases from J, leaving 11 bases between. Germline lookup yields CDR1 SGHAT and CDR2 FQNNGV. The CDR3 extends over 15 amino acids. The CDR3 here is CASSLDLGANNEQFF. Here the CDR3 DNA reads TGTGCCAGCAGCTTAGATCTCGGGGCTAACAATGAGCAGTTCTTC.

V and J are TRBV29-1 and TRBJ2-7, with D possibly being TRBD1 (5 bases). The CDR3 spans 10 residues. Trimming stripped 3 bases from V and 9 bases from J, with 9 bases between. The germline V gene has CDR1 SQVTM and CDR2 ANQGSEA. CDR3 in amino acids: CSVEDNGQYF. The CDR3 DNA is TGCAGCGTTGAGGACAACGGGCAGTACTTC.

The chain couples TRBV4-3 to TRBJ2-1; no firm D call. CDR1 and CDR2 from the germline V gene are LGHNA and YSLEER. V shed 1 base and J shed 0 bases, with 7 bases lying between them. The CDR3 is 15 residues long. In DNA, the CDR3 is TGCGCCAGCAGCCAAGGTCAGCCCTCCTACAATGAGCAGTTCTTC. Translating gives CASSQGQPSYNEQFF.

The chain combines TRBV6-5 with TRBJ1-1; possible D gene TRBD1, 6 bases. The CDR3 sequence is 14 residues long. Trimming cost V 7 bases and J 1 base, with 13 bases left between them. Per the germline V gene, CDR1 is MNHEY and CDR2 is SVGAGI. This CDR3 is CASIPDRRNTEAFF. CDR3 DNA sequence: TGTGCCAGCATTCCGGACAGACGGAACACTGAAGCTTTCTTT.

The chain has TRBV27 and TRBJ2-1; 8 positions agree with TRBD2. The length of the CDR3 is 14 residues. Trimming at V came to 3 bases and at J to 10 bases, leaving 8 bases not matched to a gene. Per germline, CDR1 MNHEY and CDR2 SMNVEV (reference sequence). In DNA form, the CDR3 reads TGTGCCAGCAGTTTTCAAGCGGGAGTGGGGGAGCAGTTCTTC. This encodes CASSFQAGVGEQFF.

The chain joins TRBV11-2 to TRBJ2-7; 7 bases are shared with TRBD2. The CDR3 is made up of 16 amino acids. Germline V gene data show CDR1 as SGHAT and CDR2 as FQNNGV. With 1 base clipped from V and 0 bases from J, the junction kept 6 bases outside the gene matches. The CDR3 DNA sequence: TGTGCCAGCAGCTTAGTTGCGGGGGAGATCTCCTACGAGCAGTACTTC. It specifies CASSLVAGEISYEQYF.

The chain recombines TRBV6-5 with TRBJ1-1; 8 positions agree with TRBD1. From germline, CDR1 is MNHEY and CDR2 SVGAGI. The CDR3 covers 15 residues. Trimming at V came to 7 bases and at J to 4 bases, leaving 11 bases not matched to a gene. The CDR3 is CASNEGQGGSTEAFF. DNA for the CDR3: TGTGCCAGCAACGAAGGACAGGGAGGCTCCACTGAAGCTTTCTTT.

V usage is TRBV12-5 and J usage is TRBJ1-2, with 9 bases matching TRBD1. CDR3 size: 16 residues. J gave up 4 bases and V 2 bases, and 8 bases lay outside the gene matches. The germline gives CDR1 LGHNT, CDR2 FRNRAP. The CDR3 loop reads CASGLMGTGISYGYTF. CDR3 in DNA: TGTGCTAGTGGTTTGATGGGGACAGGGATAAGCTATGGCTACACCTTC.

V is TRBV7-8 and J is TRBJ2-7, with D perhaps TRBD1 (6 bases). CDR3 length: 14 amino acids. Germline values: CDR1 SGHVS, CDR2 FQNEAQ. The V end lost 6 bases, the J end lost 9 bases, and 21 bases lay between the germline ends. In DNA, the CDR3 is TGTGCCAGCAGTGAGGGGGTTGGGCGGAGTGGGCAGTACTTC. This gives the protein CASSEGVGRSGQYF.

The rearrangement joins TRBV19 to TRBJ1-1; D gene unclear. V was cut by 10 bases and J by 5 bases, with 20 bases left in between. The CDR3 spans 14 residues. The germline CDR1 and CDR2 sequences are LNHDA and SQIVND (reference sequence). This CDR3 is CATSTPSGRTEAFF. CDR3 in DNA: TGTGCCACCTCTACGCCCTCTGGCAGGACTGAAGCTTTCTTT.

The genes are TRBV6-5 and TRBJ2-7; weak D call: TRBD2 (6 bases). V lost 8 bases, J lost 7 bases, and 24 bases lay in between. This CDR3 comprises 15 residues. Germline CDR1 MNHEY, CDR2 SVGAGI. In DNA, the CDR3 is TGTGCCAGCGGGGGGACGGGGATCAACGCGCGGGAGCAGTACTTC. Translation gives CASGGTGINAREQYF.

The chain couples TRBV4-1 to TRBJ2-1, with a tentative D call TRBD2 (6 bases). Germline CDR1 is MGHRA and CDR2 is YSYEKL. The CDR3 contains 15 residues. The V end lost 3 bases, the J end lost 8 bases, and 17 bases lay between the germline ends. As DNA, the CDR3 is TGCGCCAGCAGCCAGGTGGCTAGCGACACCTATGAGCAGTTCTTC. Protein: CASSQVASDTYEQFF.

The chain has TRBV18 and TRBJ2-1; 13 nucleotides line up with TRBD2. This CDR3 is built from 15 residues. The V and J ends lost 3 bases and 7 bases, in that order; junction bases with no gene match: 3. CDR1 is KGHSH and CDR2 is LQKENI in the germline V gene. CDR3 amino acids: CASSPQGLAGNEQFF. The CDR3 coding sequence is TGTGCCAGCTCACCCCAGGGACTAGCGGGGAATGAGCAGTTCTTC.

The rearrangement joins TRBV4-1 to TRBJ2-7; 7 bases align to TRBD1. The V gene end was trimmed by 3 bases and the J gene end by 4 bases; junction bases not matched to a gene: 3. Germline CDR1 MGHRA, CDR2 YSYEKL. This CDR3 contains 13 residues. CDR3 bases: TGCGCCAGCAGCCAGACAGGGTTTTACGAGCAGTACTTC. Translation: CASSQTGFYEQYF.

This chain joins TRBV21-1 and TRBJ2-5; the table's D call, TRBD1, was not checked against the DNA. TRBV21-1 is reported as a pseudogene. The CDR3 is 16 amino acids. CDR3 protein: CASSLLWDSQNGTQYF. In nucleotides, the CDR3 is TGTGCCAGCAGCTTACTCTGGGACAGCCAAAACGGGACCCAGTACTTC.

The V gene is TRBV7-8, the J gene TRBJ2-7, with 9 bases aligning to TRBD1. J was trimmed by 3 bases and V by 4 bases; bases with no gene match: 4. CDR1 is SGHVS, CDR2 FQNEAQ, per germline. CDR3 length equals 14 residues. CDR3 region: CASSSTGGLYEQYF. The CDR3 bases are TGTGCCAGCAGCTCGACAGGGGGACTCTACGAGCAGTACTTC. Combining the CDR3 with reference TRBV7-8 and TRBJ2-7 gives the whole variable domain GAGVSQSPRYKVAKRGQDVALRCDPISGHVSLFWYQQALGQGPEFLTYFQNEAQLDKSGLPSDRFFAERPEGSVSTLKIQRTQQEDSAVYLCASSSTGGLYEQYFGPGTRLTVT.

The V and J genes are TRBV18 and TRBJ2-2; TRBD2 is a possible D gene (5 bases). V was clipped by 4 bases and J by 7 bases, with 13 bases between them. The CDR3 runs to 14 residues. CDR1 KGHSH and CDR2 LQKENI come from the germline V gene. The CDR3 DNA sequence: TGTGCCAGCTCACACCAGGACTCTTACGGGGAGCTGTTTTTT. Translating it yields CASSHQDSYGELFF.

This chain uses TRBV4-3 with TRBJ2-7, with a tentative D call TRBD2 (5 bases). Looked up from germline, CDR1 is LGHNA and CDR2 is YSLEER. This CDR3 has 14 amino acids. V gave up 3 bases and J gave up 2 bases, with 11 bases separating them. For the CDR3, the DNA is TGCGCCAGCAGCCAGGGAACTAGGGCCTACGAGCAGTACTTC. Translation gives CASSQGTRAYEQYF.

The chain links TRBV29-1 to TRBJ2-7; D is unclear. Deletions cut 4 bases from V and 4 bases from J, with 5 bases between. This CDR3 is 10 amino acids long. Germline lookup yields CDR1 SQVTM and CDR2 ANQGSEA. The CDR3 coding sequence is TGCAGCGTTGGTGGATACGAGCAGTACTTC. This codes for CSVGGYEQYF.

Concerning this clone: Mismatch with germline at one junction end may stem from a read error. V usage is TRBV7-7 and J usage is TRBJ2-2; TRBD2 matches 7 bases. The CDR3 spans 17 residues. Germline V lookup: CDR1 SSHAT, CDR2 FNYEAQ (reference sequence). The CDR3 nucleotides read TGTGCTAGCAGCTTAGGGGCGGGAGAAGCGAACACCGGGGAGCTGTTTTTT. Protein product: CASSLGAGEANTGELFF.